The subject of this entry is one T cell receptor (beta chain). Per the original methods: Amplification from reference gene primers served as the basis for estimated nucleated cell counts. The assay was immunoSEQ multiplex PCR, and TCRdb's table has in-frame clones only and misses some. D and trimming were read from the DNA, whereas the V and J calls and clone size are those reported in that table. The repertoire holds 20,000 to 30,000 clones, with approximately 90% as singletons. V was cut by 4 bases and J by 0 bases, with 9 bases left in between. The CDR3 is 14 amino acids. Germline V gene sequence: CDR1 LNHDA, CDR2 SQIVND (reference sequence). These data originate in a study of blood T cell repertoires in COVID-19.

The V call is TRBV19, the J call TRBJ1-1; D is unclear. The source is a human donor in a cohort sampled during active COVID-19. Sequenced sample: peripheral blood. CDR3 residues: CASSRGRMNTEAFF. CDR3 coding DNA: TGTGCCAGTAGTAGAGGGCGGATGAACACTGAAGCTTTCTTT.